The 6 T cell receptor beta chains below come from one sample, sequenced in a study of blood T cell repertoires in COVID-19. The repertoire was sequenced with immunoSEQ multiplex PCR; TCRdb's copy has only in-frame clones and lacks some. Counted here are 100,000 to 120,000 clones, 85% occurring once; the ten biggest clones make up roughly 4%. The sample taken for sequencing was peripheral blood. Receptors originate from a man aged 50 to 60 with acute or convalescent COVID-19.

The DNA for the CDR3 is TGTGCCAGCAGACAGAGACTAGCGGGAGGGCCCGGCAATGAGCAGTTCTTC. Translating it yields CASRQRLAGGPGNEQFF. This chain joins TRBV3-1 (or the pseudogene TRBV3-2) and TRBJ2-1, with TRBD2 identical over 14 bases. V gave up 6 bases and J gave up 6 bases; unmatched junction bases: 10. Per germline, CDR1 LGHDT and CDR2 YNNKEL (reference sequence). This CDR3 has 17 residues.

The V gene is TRBV5-5, the J gene TRBJ1-2; the match to TRBD1 covers 7 bases. Germline assignment: CDR1 SGHKS and CDR2 YYEKEE (reference sequence). Trimming removed 2 bases from V and 1 base from J; junction bases left unmatched: 5. This CDR3 region has 15 residues. The CDR3 is CASSLGQAFNYGYTF. The CDR3 DNA reads TGTGCCAGCAGCTTAGGACAGGCTTTTAACTATGGCTACACCTTC. The full variable domain, with the rest looked up from reference TRBV5-5 and TRBJ1-2, is DAGVTQSPTHLIKTRGQQVTLRCSPISGHKSVSWYQQVLGQGPQFIFQYYEKEERGRGNFPDRFSARQFPNYSSELNVNALLLGDSALYLCASSLGQAFNYGYTFGSGTRLTVV.

The chain couples TRBV27 to TRBJ2-7; D unclear. The CDR3 is made up of 14 amino acids. Deletions cut 6 bases from V and 2 bases from J, with 14 bases between. Germline CDR1 and CDR2: MNHEY and SMNVEV (reference sequence). CDR3 protein: CASSPLTETYEQYF. In nucleotides, the CDR3 is TGTGCCAGCAGCCCCCTGACGGAGACCTACGAGCAGTACTTC.

Here the CDR3 DNA reads TGTGCCAGCAGTTTAAGACGGAGCAATGAGCAGTTCTTC. Its translation is CASSLRRSNEQFF. This rearrangement joins TRBV28 to TRBJ2-1; D is unresolved. The CDR3 loop spans 13 amino acids. V lost 2 bases and J 6 bases, leaving 8 bases between the germline ends. Germline V gene data show CDR1 as MDHEN and CDR2 as SYDVKM.

The sample holds one count of this clone. The V and J genes are TRBV7-2 and TRBJ2-7, with TRBD1 identical over 7 bases. The CDR3 runs 15 residues. The V gene's germline CDR1 is SGHTA and CDR2 FQGNSA. V gave up 5 bases and J gave up 2 bases; unmatched junction bases: 9. This CDR3 is CASSTTGTETYEQYF. For the CDR3, the DNA is TGTGCCAGCAGCACAACCGGGACAGAAACCTACGAGCAGTACTTC.

The chain joins TRBV9 to TRBJ2-1; the match to TRBD1 covers 8 bases. This CDR3 has 18 residues. The ends lost 0 bases at V and 10 bases at J; junction bases unmatched: 18. The germline CDR1 and CDR2 sequences are SGDLS and YYNGEE. The CDR3 sequence is CASSVGAKGTGPAGEQFF. The CDR3 DNA sequence: TGTGCCAGCAGCGTAGGGGCTAAGGGGACAGGCCCCGCCGGAGAGCAGTTCTTC.